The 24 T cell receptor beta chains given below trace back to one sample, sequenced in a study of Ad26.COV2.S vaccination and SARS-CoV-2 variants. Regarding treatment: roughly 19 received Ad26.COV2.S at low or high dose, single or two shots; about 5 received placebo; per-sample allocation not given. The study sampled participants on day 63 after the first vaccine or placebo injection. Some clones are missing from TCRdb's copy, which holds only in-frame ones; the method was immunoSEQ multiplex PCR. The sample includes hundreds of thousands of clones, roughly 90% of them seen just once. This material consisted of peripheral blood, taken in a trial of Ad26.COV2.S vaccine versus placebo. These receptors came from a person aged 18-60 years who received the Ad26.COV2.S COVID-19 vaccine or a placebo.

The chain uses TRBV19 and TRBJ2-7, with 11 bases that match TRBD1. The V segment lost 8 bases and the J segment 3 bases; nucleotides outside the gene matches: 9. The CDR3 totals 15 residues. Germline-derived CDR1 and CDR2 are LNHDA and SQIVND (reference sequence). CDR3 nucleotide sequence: TGTGCCAGTTCCAACTCCGGGACAGGGGGCTACGAGCAGTACTTC. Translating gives CASSNSGTGGYEQYF.

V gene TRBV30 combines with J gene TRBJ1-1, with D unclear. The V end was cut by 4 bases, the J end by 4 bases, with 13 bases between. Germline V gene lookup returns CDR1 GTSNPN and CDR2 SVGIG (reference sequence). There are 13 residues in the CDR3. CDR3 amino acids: CAWKIGSGTEAFF. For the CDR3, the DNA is TGTGCCTGGAAGATAGGGTCGGGCACTGAAGCTTTCTTT.

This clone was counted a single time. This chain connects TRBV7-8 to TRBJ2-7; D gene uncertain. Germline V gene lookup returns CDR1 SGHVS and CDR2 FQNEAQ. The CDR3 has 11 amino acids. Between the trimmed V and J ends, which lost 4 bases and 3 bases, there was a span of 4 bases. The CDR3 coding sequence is TGTGCCAGCAGCTACTACTACGAGCAGTACTTC. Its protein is CASSYYYEQYF. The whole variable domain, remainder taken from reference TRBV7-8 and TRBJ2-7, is GAGVSQSPRYKVAKRGQDVALRCDPISGHVSLFWYQQALGQGPEFLTYFQNEAQLDKSGLPSDRFFAERPEGSVSTLKIQRTQQEDSAVYLCASSYYYEQYFGPGTRLTVT.

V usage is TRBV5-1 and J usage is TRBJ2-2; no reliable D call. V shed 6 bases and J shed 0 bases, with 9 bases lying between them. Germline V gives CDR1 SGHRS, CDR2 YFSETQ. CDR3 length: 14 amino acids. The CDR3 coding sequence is TGCGCCAGCATAAAAGGGACGAACACCGGGGAGCTGTTTTTT. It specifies CASIKGTNTGELFF.

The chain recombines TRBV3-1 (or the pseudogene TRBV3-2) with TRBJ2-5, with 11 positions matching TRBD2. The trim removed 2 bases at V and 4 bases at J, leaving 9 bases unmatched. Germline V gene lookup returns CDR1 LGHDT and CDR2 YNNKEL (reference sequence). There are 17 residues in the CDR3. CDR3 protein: CASSQWPLAGGRETQYF. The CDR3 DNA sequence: TGTGCCAGCAGCCAATGGCCCCTAGCGGGAGGAAGAGAGACCCAGTACTTC.

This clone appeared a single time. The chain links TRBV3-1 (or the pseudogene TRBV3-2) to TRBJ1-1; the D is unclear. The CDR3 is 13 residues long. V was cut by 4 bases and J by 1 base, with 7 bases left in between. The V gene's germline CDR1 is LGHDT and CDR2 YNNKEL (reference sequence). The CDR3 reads CASSLNRNTEAFF. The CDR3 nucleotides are TGTGCCAGCAGCCTTAATCGGAACACTGAAGCTTTCTTT.

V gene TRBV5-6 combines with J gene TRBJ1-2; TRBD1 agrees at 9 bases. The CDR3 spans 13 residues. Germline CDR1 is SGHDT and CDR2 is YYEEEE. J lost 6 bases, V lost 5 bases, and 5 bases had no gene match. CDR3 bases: TGTGCCAGCAGTTACCGACAGGGGGATGGCTACACCTTC. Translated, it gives CASSYRQGDGYTF.

The CDR3 here is CASSPRETGNTEAFF. CDR3 nucleotide sequence: TGTGCCAGCTCACCACGGGAGACAGGGAACACTGAAGCTTTCTTT. This chain uses TRBV18 with TRBJ1-1; D is possibly TRBD1 (6 bases). The CDR3 length is 15 residues. Germline CDR1 is KGHSH and CDR2 is LQKENI. The ends were cut back, 1 base at V and 1 base at J, with 10 bases in the middle.

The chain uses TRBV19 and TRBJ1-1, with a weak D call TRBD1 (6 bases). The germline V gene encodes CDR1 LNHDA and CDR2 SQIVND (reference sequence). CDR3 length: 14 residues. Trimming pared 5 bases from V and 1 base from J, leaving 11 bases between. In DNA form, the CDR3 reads TGTGCCAGTAGTCCCGACAGGCGGAACACTGAAGCTTTCTTT. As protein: CASSPDRRNTEAFF.

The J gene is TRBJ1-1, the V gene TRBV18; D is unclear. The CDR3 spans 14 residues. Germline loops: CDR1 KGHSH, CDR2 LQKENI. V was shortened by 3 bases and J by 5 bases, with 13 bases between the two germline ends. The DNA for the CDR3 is TGTGCCAGCTCACCCAGCCTGCAGGAGACTGAAGCTTTCTTT. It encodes CASSPSLQETEAFF.

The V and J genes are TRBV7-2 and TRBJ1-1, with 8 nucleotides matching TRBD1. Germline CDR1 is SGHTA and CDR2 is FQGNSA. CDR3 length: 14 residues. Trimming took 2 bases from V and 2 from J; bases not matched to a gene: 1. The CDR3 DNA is TGTGCCAGCAGCTTAACAGGGGGTAACACTGAAGCTTTCTTT. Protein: CASSLTGGNTEAFF.

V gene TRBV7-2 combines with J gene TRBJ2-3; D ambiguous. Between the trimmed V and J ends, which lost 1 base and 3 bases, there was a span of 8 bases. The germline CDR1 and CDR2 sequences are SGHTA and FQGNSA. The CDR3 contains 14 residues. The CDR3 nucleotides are TGTGCCAGCAGCTTAGGATTCCAGACAGATACGCAGTATTTT. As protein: CASSLGFQTDTQYF. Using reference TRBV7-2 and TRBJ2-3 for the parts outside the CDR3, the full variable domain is GAGVSQSPSNKVTEKGKDVELRCDPISGHTALYWYRQSLGQGLEFLIYFQGNSAPDKSGLPSDRFSAERTGGSVSTLTIQRTQQEDSAVYLCASSLGFQTDTQYFGPGTRLTVL.

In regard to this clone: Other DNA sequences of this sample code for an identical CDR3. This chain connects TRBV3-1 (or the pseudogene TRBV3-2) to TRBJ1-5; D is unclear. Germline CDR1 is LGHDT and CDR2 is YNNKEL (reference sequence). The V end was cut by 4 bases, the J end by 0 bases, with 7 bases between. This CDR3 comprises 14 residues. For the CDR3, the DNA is TGTGCCAGCAGCCTGACGGATAGCAATCAGCCCCAGCATTTT. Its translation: CASSLTDSNQPQHF.

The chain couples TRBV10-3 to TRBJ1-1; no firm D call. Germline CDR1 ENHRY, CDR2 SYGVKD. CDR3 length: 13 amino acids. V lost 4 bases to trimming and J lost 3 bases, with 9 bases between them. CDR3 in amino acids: CAISANMDTEAFF. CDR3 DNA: TGTGCCATCAGTGCTAACATGGACACTGAAGCTTTCTTT.

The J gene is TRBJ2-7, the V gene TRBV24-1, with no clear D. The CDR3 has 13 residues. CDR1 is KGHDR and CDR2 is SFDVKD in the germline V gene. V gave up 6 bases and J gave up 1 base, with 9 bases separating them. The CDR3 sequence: CATSLGASYEQYF. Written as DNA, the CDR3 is TGTGCCACCAGTCTCGGAGCTTCCTACGAGCAGTACTTC.

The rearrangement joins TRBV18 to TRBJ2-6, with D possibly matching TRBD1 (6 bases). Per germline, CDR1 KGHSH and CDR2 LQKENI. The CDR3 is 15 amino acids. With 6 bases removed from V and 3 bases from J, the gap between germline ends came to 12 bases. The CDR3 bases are TGTGCCAGCTCCCAAGACAGGAGTGGGGCCAACGTCCTGACTTTC. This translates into CASSQDRSGANVLTF.

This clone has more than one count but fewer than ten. CDR3 nucleotides: TGTGCCAGCTCACCTCGGGACTATAATTCACCCCTCCACTTT. Translated, it gives CASSPRDYNSPLHF. The rearrangement joins TRBV18 to TRBJ1-6; no clear D gene. CDR3 length: 14 amino acids. Per the germline V gene, CDR1 is KGHSH and CDR2 is LQKENI. The V gene lost 3 bases and the J gene lost 3 bases, with 6 bases spanning the gap.

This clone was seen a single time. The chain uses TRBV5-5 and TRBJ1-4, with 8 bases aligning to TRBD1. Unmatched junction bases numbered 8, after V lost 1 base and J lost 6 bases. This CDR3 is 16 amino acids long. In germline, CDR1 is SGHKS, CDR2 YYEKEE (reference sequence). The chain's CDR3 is CASSLTDRGQDEKLFF. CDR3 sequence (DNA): TGTGCCAGCAGCTTGACCGACAGGGGCCAGGATGAAAAACTGTTTTTT.

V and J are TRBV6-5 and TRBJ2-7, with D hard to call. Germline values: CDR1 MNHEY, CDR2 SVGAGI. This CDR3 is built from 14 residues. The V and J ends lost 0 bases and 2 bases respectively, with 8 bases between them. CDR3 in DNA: TGTGCCAGCAGTTACTCGATAGATGCCTACGAGCAGTACTTC. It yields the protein CASSYSIDAYEQYF.

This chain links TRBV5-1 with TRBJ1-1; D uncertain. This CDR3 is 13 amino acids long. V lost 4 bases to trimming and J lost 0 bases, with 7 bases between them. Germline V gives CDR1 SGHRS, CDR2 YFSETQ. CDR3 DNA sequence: TGCGCCAGCAGCCAGGATGTGAACACTGAAGCTTTCTTT. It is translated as CASSQDVNTEAFF.

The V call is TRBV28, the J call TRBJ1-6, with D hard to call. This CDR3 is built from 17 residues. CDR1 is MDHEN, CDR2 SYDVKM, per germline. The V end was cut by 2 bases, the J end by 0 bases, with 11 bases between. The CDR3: CASSLARRSSYNSPLHF. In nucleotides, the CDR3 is TGTGCCAGCAGTTTAGCCAGGCGTAGCTCCTATAATTCACCCCTCCACTTT.

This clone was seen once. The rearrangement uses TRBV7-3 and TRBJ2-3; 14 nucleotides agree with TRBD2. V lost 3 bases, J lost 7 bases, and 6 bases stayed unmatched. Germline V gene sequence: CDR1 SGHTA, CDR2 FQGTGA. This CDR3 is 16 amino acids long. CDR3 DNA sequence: TGTGCCAGCAGCTTCGGAGGGACTAGCGGGGGAAATACGCAGTATTTT. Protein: CASSFGGTSGGNTQYF.

The CDR3 sequence: CASSFSGSSNEQFF. CDR3 coding DNA: TGTGCCAGCAGCTTTAGCGGGAGTTCCAATGAGCAGTTCTTC. The chain recombines TRBV7-2 with TRBJ2-1, with 9 nucleotides matching TRBD2. With V trimmed by 3 bases and J by 6 bases, 3 bases remained unmatched. The CDR3 covers 14 residues. Germline CDR1 is SGHTA and CDR2 is FQGNSA. The variable domain in full, completed from reference TRBV7-2 and TRBJ2-1, reads GAGVSQSPSNKVTEKGKDVELRCDPISGHTALYWYRQSLGQGLEFLIYFQGNSAPDKSGLPSDRFSAERTGGSVSTLTIQRTQQEDSAVYLCASSFSGSSNEQFFGPGTRLTVL.

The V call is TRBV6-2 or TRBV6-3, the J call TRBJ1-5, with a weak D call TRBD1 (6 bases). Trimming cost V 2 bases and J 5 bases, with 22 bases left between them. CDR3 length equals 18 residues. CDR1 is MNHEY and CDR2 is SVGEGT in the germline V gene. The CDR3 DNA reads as TGTGCCAGCAGTTACGTGTTTCACAGGGCGGGGAACGATCAGCCCCAGCATTTT. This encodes CASSYVFHRAGNDQPQHF.